Below, 15 T cell receptor beta chains from the same sample are listed, as sequenced in a study of blood T cell repertoires in COVID-19. Produced via immunoSEQ multiplex PCR; TCRdb's table is partial and in-frame only. Of some 340,000 clones in the sample, around nine tenths were seen once. Sequences were obtained from PBMCs or T cells enriched from blood (not recorded which). These receptors were taken from a woman in her twenties or thirties who had been exposed to COVID-19.

This clone came up once. Other DNA sequences in this sample translate to the same CDR3. The CDR3 DNA reads as TGCGCCAGCAGCTTGGCCGGTATGAACACTGAAGCTTTCTTT. It yields the protein CASSLAGMNTEAFF. V is TRBV5-1 and J is TRBJ1-1; D gene ambiguous. Germline CDR1 reads SGHRS; CDR2 reads YFSETQ. The CDR3 extends over 14 amino acids. Trimming removed 0 bases at V and 0 bases at J, with 6 bases between.

This sequence joins TRBV19 and TRBJ2-5; 11 bases line up with TRBD2. CDR1 and CDR2 (germline): LNHDA, SQIVND (reference sequence). The CDR3 has 14 amino acids. V shed 8 bases and J 3 bases; nucleotides not matched to a gene: 5. The CDR3 DNA sequence: TGTGCCAGTGGGCAGGGACTAGCGGAAGAGACCCAGTACTTC. It codes for CASGQGLAEETQYF.

The chain employs TRBV20-1 and TRBJ2-3, with TRBD2 matching over 8 bases. The CDR3 has 14 amino acids. V shed 3 bases, J shed 1 base, and the junction held 3 bases outside the gene matches. Germline loops: CDR1 DFQATT, CDR2 SNEGSKA (reference sequence). CDR3 amino acids: CSASTGGGTDTQYF. CDR3 in DNA: TGCAGTGCTAGTACCGGGGGGGGCACAGATACGCAGTATTTT.

V gene TRBV2 combines with J gene TRBJ2-1, with D maybe TRBD1 (6 bases). The CDR3 spans 13 residues. Germline CDR1 is SNHLY and CDR2 is FYNNEI. Trimming pared 7 bases from V and 3 bases from J, leaving 10 bases between. CDR3 bases: TGTGCCAGCACCTCGACAGGCTACAATGAGCAGTTCTTC. This sequence encodes CASTSTGYNEQFF.

The chain carries TRBV7-9 and TRBJ2-6, with TRBD1 as a possible D gene (6 bases). Trimming took off 4 bases at V and 1 base at J, with 14 bases between the two ends. The germline CDR1 and CDR2 sequences are SEHNR and FQNEAQ (reference sequence). There are 17 residues in the CDR3. The CDR3 loop reads CASSSQHTGSGANVLTF. In nucleotides, the CDR3 is TGTGCCAGCAGCTCACAGCATACAGGGTCTGGGGCCAACGTCCTGACTTTC.

The chain combines TRBV18 with TRBJ2-1, with 10 bases fitting TRBD2. The CDR3 has 15 amino acids. The V and J ends lost 0 bases and 4 bases, in that order; junction bases with no gene match: 0. Germline CDR1 reads KGHSH; CDR2 reads LQKENI. CDR3 DNA: TGTGCCAGCTCACCACCAGCGGGGGGGTACAATGAGCAGTTCTTC. Translated: CASSPPAGGYNEQFF.

The chain has TRBV11-3 and TRBJ1-1; 7 positions agree with TRBD1. Trimming at V came to 5 bases and at J to 2 bases, leaving 2 bases not matched to a gene. This CDR3 spans 13 amino acids. CDR1 and CDR2 (germline): SGHNT, YENEEA. DNA for the CDR3: TGTGCCAGCAGCCGGGACAGTAACACTGAAGCTTTCTTT. Amino acids: CASSRDSNTEAFF.

This chain connects TRBV18 to TRBJ1-3; TRBD1 might be the D (5 bases). The germline V gene has CDR1 KGHSH and CDR2 LQKENI. This CDR3 has 16 amino acids. The V and J ends lost 1 base and 1 base respectively, with 11 bases between them. CDR3 in DNA: TGTGCCAGCTCACCACGGGTAGGGGCGTCTGGAAACACCATATATTTT. It is translated as CASSPRVGASGNTIYF.

Note on this clone: A read error may account for a junction end that differs from germline. The chain uses TRBV30 and TRBJ1-1; the D gene is possibly TRBD1 (6 bases). CDR3 length: 15 amino acids. The germline V gene has CDR1 GTSNPN and CDR2 SVGIG (reference sequence). The DNA for the CDR3 is TGTGCCTGGCAGACAGGTGAGGTATTGAATACTGAAGCTTTCTTT. It encodes CAWQTGEVLNTEAFF.

The gene calls are TRBV19 and TRBJ2-7, with 12 positions matching TRBD2. CDR1 and CDR2 (germline): LNHDA, SQIVND (reference sequence). Trimming at V came to 4 bases and at J to 7 bases, leaving 14 bases not matched to a gene. This CDR3 region has 17 residues. The CDR3 region is CASSTNGLAGPQGEQYF. For the CDR3, the DNA is TGTGCCAGTAGTACGAACGGACTAGCGGGGCCCCAGGGGGAGCAGTACTTC.

This chain uses TRBV5-8 with TRBJ1-2; D not resolved. Germline V gene data show CDR1 as SGHTS and CDR2 as YDEGEE. The CDR3 is 11 residues long. The ends were cut back, 2 bases at V and 6 bases at J, with 5 bases in the middle. CDR3 amino acids: CASSFGDGYTF. The CDR3 nucleotides read TGTGCCAGCAGCTTCGGAGATGGCTACACCTTC.

DNA of the CDR3: TGTGCCAGCAGAGACTCCCGGGACAGGGGTGGCTACACCTTC. Residues: CASRDSRDRGGYTF. The chain has TRBV2 and TRBJ1-2; 10 positions match TRBD1. Looked up from germline, CDR1 is SNHLY and CDR2 is FYNNEI. The V segment lost 6 bases and the J segment 7 bases; nucleotides outside the gene matches: 8. The CDR3 sequence is 14 residues long.

The rearrangement uses TRBV15 and TRBJ1-3, with 7 nucleotides matching TRBD1. V lost 1 base, J lost 4 bases, and 7 bases stayed unmatched. The CDR3 runs to 16 residues. Germline-derived CDR1 and CDR2 are LNHNV and YYDKDF (reference sequence). The CDR3 reads CATSRGQRGLGNTIYF. As DNA, the CDR3 is TGTGCCACCAGCAGAGGGCAAAGGGGGCTGGGAAACACCATATATTTT.

CDR3 DNA sequence: TGTGCCAGCAGTTTTAGGGGACAGGGGAAGACCGGGGAGCTGTTTTTT. Amino acids: CASSFRGQGKTGELFF. The chain joins TRBV27 to TRBJ2-2; TRBD1 matches at 10 bases. The length of the CDR3 is 16 residues. CDR1 and CDR2 (germline): MNHEY, SMNVEV (reference sequence). V was pared by 3 bases and J by 5 bases, with 6 bases of the junction left unmatched.

J is TRBJ1-6 and V is TRBV4-1; weak D call: TRBD1 (5 bases). Trimming removed 0 bases at V and 7 bases at J, with 10 bases between. Germline CDR1 reads MGHRA; CDR2 reads YSYEKL. This CDR3 has 15 amino acids. CDR3 sequence (DNA): TGCGCCAGCAGCCAAGAGTGGACAACAAATTCACCCCTCCACTTT. This codes for CASSQEWTTNSPLHF.